A selection of T cell receptor beta chains follows, all from one sample in a study of CD4 T cells in relation to SARS-CoV-2 and coronaviruses. TCRdb's copy holds only in-frame clones and misses some; the assay was immunoSEQ multiplex PCR. Among approximately 14,000 clones listed, around 78% were seen once. These receptors have no known antigen. Sequencing was carried out using CD4+ T cells from PBMCs, cultured in vitro. The receptors shown here come from a human donor in good health. The CDR3 runs from the conserved cysteine through the conserved F or W. The order of the fields is J gene, V gene, CDR3 length, CDR3 protein.

J gene: TRBJ2-3; V gene: TRBV5-1; CDR3 length: 15; CDR3 protein: CASSLEPGLKDTQYF
J gene: TRBJ1-6; V gene: TRBV7-3; CDR3 length: 13; CDR3 protein: CASSSAVTSPLHF
J gene: TRBJ1-1; V gene: TRBV6-4; CDR3 length: 13; CDR3 protein: CASSRDSNTEAFF
J gene: TRBJ1-5; V gene: TRBV11-2; CDR3 length: 13; CDR3 protein: CASSLERSQPQHF
J gene: TRBJ2-7; V gene: TRBV28; CDR3 length: 16; CDR3 protein: CASNSASLVGRHEQYF
J gene: TRBJ1-1; V gene: TRBV7-3; CDR3 length: 14; CDR3 protein: CASSLTRGGTEAFF
J gene: TRBJ2-5; V gene: TRBV5-4; CDR3 length: 15; CDR3 protein: CASSSGTDIQETQYF
J gene: TRBJ1-2; V gene: TRBV7-9; CDR3 length: 15; CDR3 protein: CASSVDGPVGYGYTF
J gene: TRBJ1-1; V gene: TRBV29-1; CDR3 length: 13; CDR3 protein: CSVDRGANTEAFF
J gene: TRBJ1-5; V gene: TRBV2; CDR3 length: 13; CDR3 protein: CASKLGPNQPQHF
J gene: TRBJ2-1; V gene: TRBV13; CDR3 length: 14; CDR3 protein: CASSPYDRGNEQFF
J gene: TRBJ1-5; V gene: TRBV15; CDR3 length: 21; CDR3 protein: CAIIGRYSLPDRTESNQPQHF
J gene: TRBJ2-1; V gene: TRBV6-4; CDR3 length: 15; CDR3 protein: CASSTGTAERNEQFF
J gene: TRBJ1-2; V gene: TRBV3-1/TRBV3-2; CDR3 length: 15; CDR3 protein: CASSQDVATNYGYTF
J gene: TRBJ2-2; V gene: TRBV4-2; CDR3 length: 15; CDR3 protein: CASSQWEANTGELFF
J gene: TRBJ1-3; V gene: TRBV19; CDR3 length: 14; CDR3 protein: CASSSGDSLNTIYF
J gene: TRBJ2-5; V gene: TRBV7-2; CDR3 length: 14; CDR3 protein: CASSSTGGQETQYF
J gene: TRBJ2-2; V gene: TRBV19; CDR3 length: 16; CDR3 protein: CASSPPGRAGTGELFF
J gene: TRBJ2-7; V gene: TRBV28; CDR3 length: 13; CDR3 protein: CASSLQASYEQYF
J gene: TRBJ1-2; V gene: TRBV15; CDR3 length: 13; CDR3 protein: CATSSANVDGYTF
J gene: TRBJ1-1; V gene: TRBV5-1; CDR3 length: 16; CDR3 protein: CASSLGFSSSNTEAFF
J gene: TRBJ2-2; V gene: TRBV20-1; CDR3 length: 13; CDR3 protein: CSASSTNTGELFF
J gene: TRBJ2-1; V gene: TRBV5-4; CDR3 length: 16; CDR3 protein: CASSLVVSGSNNEQFF
J gene: TRBJ1-5; V gene: TRBV30; CDR3 length: 19; CDR3 protein: CAWSHPRDSGTRNNQPQHF
J gene: TRBJ2-3; V gene: TRBV6-2/TRBV6-3; CDR3 length: 15; CDR3 protein: CASSYIRATTDTQYF
J gene: TRBJ1-5; V gene: TRBV27; CDR3 length: 13; CDR3 protein: CASSGTINQPQHF
J gene: TRBJ1-5; V gene: TRBV9; CDR3 length: 13; CDR3 protein: CASSVGGFQPQHF
J gene: TRBJ1-1; V gene: TRBV7-9; CDR3 length: 15; CDR3 protein: CASSPGTEMNTEAFF
J gene: TRBJ2-1; V gene: TRBV19; CDR3 length: 14; CDR3 protein: CASSERELHNEQFF
J gene: TRBJ2-1; V gene: TRBV19; CDR3 length: 14; CDR3 protein: CASSPRTRFNEQFF
J gene: TRBJ2-2; V gene: TRBV4-1; CDR3 length: 14; CDR3 protein: CASSQDIGAGELFF
J gene: TRBJ1-2; V gene: TRBV10-1; CDR3 length: 13; CDR3 protein: CASSASGAGGYTF
J gene: TRBJ1-2; V gene: TRBV9; CDR3 length: 14; CDR3 protein: CASNPGRPKGGYTF
J gene: TRBJ1-1; V gene: TRBV28; CDR3 length: 13; CDR3 protein: CASSHSLRQQAFF
J gene: TRBJ1-2; V gene: TRBV6-5; CDR3 length: 16; CDR3 protein: CASSYSRTGGFYGYTF
J gene: TRBJ1-2; V gene: TRBV5-4; CDR3 length: 14; CDR3 protein: CASSWGTGEGGYTF
J gene: TRBJ1-2; V gene: TRBV7-8; CDR3 length: 13; CDR3 protein: CARGTGGDYGYTF
J gene: TRBJ2-3; V gene: TRBV7-3; CDR3 length: 18; CDR3 protein: CASSLTMSAKTSTDTQYF
J gene: TRBJ2-7; V gene: TRBV11-2; CDR3 length: 13; CDR3 protein: CASSFFGDYEQYF
J gene: TRBJ2-2; V gene: TRBV10-3; CDR3 length: 15; CDR3 protein: CAISTDRGLTGELFF
J gene: TRBJ2-1; V gene: TRBV27; CDR3 length: 14; CDR3 protein: CASSLSGRAGEQFF
J gene: TRBJ2-3; V gene: TRBV19; CDR3 length: 14; CDR3 protein: CASSRGPPGDTQYF
J gene: TRBJ2-5; V gene: TRBV4-1; CDR3 length: 17; CDR3 protein: CASSQDSRLAGDETQYF
J gene: TRBJ2-5; V gene: TRBV7-9; CDR3 length: 12; CDR3 protein: CASSLVSETQYF
J gene: TRBJ2-7; V gene: TRBV5-4; CDR3 length: 14; CDR3 protein: CASSLEGTPYEQYF
J gene: TRBJ1-1; V gene: TRBV18; CDR3 length: 16; CDR3 protein: CASSPNRDPTGTEAFF
J gene: TRBJ2-2; V gene: TRBV7-3; CDR3 length: 14; CDR3 protein: CASSQLVNTGELFF
J gene: TRBJ2-7; V gene: TRBV3-1/TRBV3-2; CDR3 length: 15; CDR3 protein: CASSPPGQGSTEQYF
J gene: TRBJ1-1; V gene: TRBV11-2; CDR3 length: 15; CDR3 protein: CASSLARGGSTEAFF
J gene: TRBJ2-1; V gene: TRBV30; CDR3 length: 16; CDR3 protein: CAWGRDSLGAYNEQFF
J gene: TRBJ2-3; V gene: TRBV19; CDR3 length: 14; CDR3 protein: CASSIGVITDTQYF
J gene: TRBJ2-1; V gene: TRBV7-9; CDR3 length: 15; CDR3 protein: CASSTQGSSYNEQFF
J gene: TRBJ2-7; V gene: TRBV2; CDR3 length: 12; CDR3 protein: CASSGGVGEQYF
J gene: TRBJ2-1; V gene: TRBV4-2; CDR3 length: 18; CDR3 protein: CASSQVGTRTGLTNEQFF
J gene: TRBJ2-1; V gene: TRBV7-9; CDR3 length: 13; CDR3 protein: CASSLGTYNEQFF
J gene: TRBJ2-3; V gene: TRBV6-4; CDR3 length: 15; CDR3 protein: CASSDGAGDTDTQYF
J gene: TRBJ1-5; V gene: TRBV19; CDR3 length: 14; CDR3 protein: CASSMTGGIQPQHF
J gene: TRBJ2-2; V gene: TRBV25-1; CDR3 length: 15; CDR3 protein: CASSPPLGDTGELFF
J gene: TRBJ1-5; V gene: TRBV5-5; CDR3 length: 14; CDR3 protein: CASSFYGVNQPQHF